The TCR beta chain under discussion was sequenced for a study of blood T cell repertoires in COVID-19. For the study at large: Both acute and convalescent COVID-19 samples were obtained from the United States, Italy and Spain. From T cells, B-cell-depleted T cells, or PBMCs came the material, which was cDNA or gDNA.

Measured with immunoSEQ multiplex PCR; TCRdb has only the in-frame clones, and not every one. The sample has 70,000 or so clones, around 86% seen once. CDR3 length equals 13 residues. V was clipped by 6 bases and J by 0 bases, with 6 bases between them. The V gene's germline CDR1 is SNHLY and CDR2 FYNNEI. The TCR originated in a man older than 75 with acute or convalescent COVID-19. This chain uses TRBV2 with TRBJ2-1; D uncertain. Sample: peripheral blood. The CDR3: CASRQSSYNEQFF. DNA of the CDR3: TGTGCCAGCAGACAAAGCTCCTACAATGAGCAGTTCTTC.